The rows below give T cell receptor beta chains drawn from one sample of a study of sequential checkpoint blockade in melanoma. Profiled with immunoSEQ multiplex PCR; TCRdb holds only in-frame clones, not every one. There are approximately 1,800 clones in the sample; about 17% occur only once, and more than 7% lies in the top ten. This specimen was tumor tissue (inferred from file names), taken from a patient given nivolumab and ipilimumab in sequence. Every receptor here comes from a human donor with melanoma. The CDR3 runs from the conserved cysteine through the conserved F or W. The order of the fields is CDR3 protein, CDR3 DNA, D gene, clone size, V gene, J gene. A D gene is named only where the DNA matches it firmly. Clone size is not always given. Where it is, it says once, few, many or a class for expanded clones.

CASSNRGQGKTQYF	TGTGCCAGTAGTAACAGGGGGCAAGGAAAGACCCAGTACTTC	TRBD1	once	TRBV19	TRBJ2-5
CASSLGVLQETQYF	TGTGCCAGCAGCTTAGGGGTGCTCCAAGAGACCCAGTACTTC	NA	medium-sized	TRBV11-3	TRBJ2-5
CASSLPALEQFF	TGTGCCAGCAGTTTACCGGCACTTGAGCAGTTCTTC	NA	NA	TRBV28	TRBJ2-1
CASSPQGYEQYF	TGTGCCAGCAGTCCACAGGGGTACGAGCAGTACTTC	TRBD1	few	TRBV6-8	TRBJ2-7
CARSPRRALTDF	TGTGCCAGAAGCCCCCGGAGGGCTCTTACAGATTTC	NA	medium-sized	TRBV9	TRBJ2-7
CASSIRLGLRSYEQYF	TGTGCCAGTAGTATCAGATTGGGGTTACGCTCCTACGAGCAGTACTTC	NA	NA	TRBV19	TRBJ2-7
CASSLLGRHSTDTQYF	TGTGCCAGCAGTTTATTGGGTCGACACAGCACAGATACGCAGTATTTT	NA	few	TRBV28	TRBJ2-3
CASSYGPWGAGNTIYF	TGTGCCAGCAGTTACGGCCCTTGGGGGGCTGGAAACACCATATATTTT	NA	few	TRBV6-8	TRBJ1-3
CASNQVRTGRNEQFF	TGTGCCAGCAACCAGGTTCGGACAGGGAGAAATGAGCAGTTCTTC	TRBD1	medium-sized	TRBV11-3	TRBJ2-1
CATSTGGGQPQHF	TGTGCCACTTCAACAGGGGGCGGTCAGCCCCAGCATTTT	TRBD1	few	TRBV6-8	TRBJ1-5
CASSETRGDTGELFF	TGTGCCAGCAGTGAAACCCGGGGTGACACCGGGGAGCTGTTTTTT	NA	medium-sized	TRBV25-1	TRBJ2-2
CASSQERIGGTEAFF	TGCGCCAGCAGCCAAGAACGGATCGGGGGAACTGAAGCTTTCTTT	NA	medium-sized	TRBV4-1	TRBJ1-1
CASNPNQGNTIYF	TGTGCCAGCAATCCGAACCAGGGAAACACCATATATTTT	NA	few	TRBV9	TRBJ1-3
CASSRGQPASGNTIYF	TGTGCCAGCAGCAGGGGACAGCCAGCCTCTGGAAACACCATATATTTT	TRBD1	medium-sized	TRBV9	TRBJ1-3
CASSLLASYNEQFF	TGTGCCAGCAGTTTGCTAGCCTCCTACAATGAGCAGTTCTTC	NA	NA	TRBV28	TRBJ2-1
CASSLEGARGNSYGYTF	TGTGCCAGCAGCTTAGAAGGAGCGAGGGGTAATAGCTATGGCTACACCTTC	NA	NA	TRBV11-3	TRBJ1-2